The T cell receptor (beta chain) described here comes from a study of T cells in pancreatic ductal adenocarcinoma. As for this clone: Its antigen is currently unknown.

Germline V gives CDR1 LGHNA, CDR2 YSLEER. This CDR3 region has 16 residues. The V gene lost 1 base and the J gene lost 0 bases, with 11 bases spanning the gap. The method was immunoSEQ multiplex PCR; TCRdb's version includes in-frame clones alone and lacks a portion of them. The data hold more than 85,000 clones, with nearly 95% observed a single time. Overall study findings and caveats: Tumor samples had fewer productive templates and about 8-fold fewer unique clonotypes than blood. Results skew toward the minority of patients with early-stage disease.

Surgery without prior neoadjuvant therapy was the treatment of the selected pancreatic ductal adenocarcinoma patients. The sequenced sample was PBMCs. The clonotype was recovered from a human donor with pancreatic ductal adenocarcinoma. The chain links TRBV4-3 to TRBJ2-3; D is possibly TRBD2 (6 bases). Written as DNA, the CDR3 is TGCGCCAGCAGCCAAGCGGCGGGATGGAGCACAGATACGCAGTATTTT. Translated: CASSQAAGWSTDTQYF.